These 2 T cell receptor beta chains came from one sample sequenced in a study of blood T cells in healthy people across ages. Through a sample-barcoded 5' primer and a J-beta primer mix, a second PCR was run for roughly 7 to 12 cycles. Each CDR3 protein is one row after TCRdb ran MiXCR on the 5' RACE reads. The sample holds over a million distinct CDR3 sequences, 35% to 55% seen once. The source material was blood. The receptors come from a woman aged 60-70 years in good health.

This chain uses TRBV18 with TRBJ2-3; D unclear. Trimming shortened V by 3 bases and J by 3 bases, and 10 bases separated the two germline ends. CDR3 length: 14 residues. Looked up from germline, CDR1 is KGHSH and CDR2 is LQKENI. The CDR3 spells CASSPTQRTDTQYF. The CDR3 coding sequence is TGTGCCAGCTCACCTACCCAACGAACAGATACGCAGTATTTT.

The V gene is TRBV20-1, the J gene TRBJ2-4, with 11 bases aligning to TRBD1. CDR3 size: 11 residues. Germline loops: CDR1 DFQATT, CDR2 SNEGSKA (reference sequence). V trimming: 6 bases; J trimming: 9 bases; junction bases outside the gene matches: 1. CDR3 loop: CSAGTGGIQYF. The CDR3 nucleotides are TGCAGTGCCGGGACAGGGGGCATTCAGTACTTC.